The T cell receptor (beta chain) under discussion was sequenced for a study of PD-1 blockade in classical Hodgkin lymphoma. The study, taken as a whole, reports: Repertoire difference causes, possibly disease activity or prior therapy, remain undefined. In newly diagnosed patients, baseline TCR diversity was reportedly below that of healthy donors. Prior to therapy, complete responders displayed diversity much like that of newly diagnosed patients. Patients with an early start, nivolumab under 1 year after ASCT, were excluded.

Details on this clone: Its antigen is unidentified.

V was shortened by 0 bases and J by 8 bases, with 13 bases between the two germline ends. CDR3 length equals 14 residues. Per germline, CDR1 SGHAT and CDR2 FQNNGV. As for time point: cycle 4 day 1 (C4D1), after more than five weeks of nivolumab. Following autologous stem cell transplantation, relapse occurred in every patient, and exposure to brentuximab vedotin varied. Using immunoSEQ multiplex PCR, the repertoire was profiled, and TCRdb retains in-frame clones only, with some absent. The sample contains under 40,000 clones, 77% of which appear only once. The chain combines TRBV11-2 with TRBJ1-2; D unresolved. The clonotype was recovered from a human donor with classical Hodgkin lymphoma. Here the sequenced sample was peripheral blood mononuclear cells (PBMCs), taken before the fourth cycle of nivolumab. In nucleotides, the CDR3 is TGTGCCAGCAGCTTAGATGTAGGTTGGGGAGGCTACACCTTC. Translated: CASSLDVGWGGYTF.